A single sample is the source of the 9 T cell receptor beta chains below, sequenced in a study of T cell responses to AZD1222 COVID-19 vaccine. Here immunoSEQ multiplex PCR was the method, and the copy in TCRdb shows in-frame clones only, minus some. The table has 70,000 or so clones, 75% to 90% seen once. This sample comprised peripheral blood, obtained 28 days after the second AZD1222 dose. Every receptor here comes from an adult who received the AZD1222 COVID-19 vaccine.

The rearrangement joins TRBV11-3 to TRBJ2-1; D is ambiguous. CDR3 length: 11 amino acids. Germline-derived CDR1 and CDR2 are SGHNT and YENEEA. V gave up 1 base and J gave up 6 bases, with 1 base separating them. CDR3 coding DNA: TGTGCCAGCAGCTTAGGCAATGAGCAGTTCTTC. Translating gives CASSLGNEQFF.

This sequence joins TRBV5-1 and TRBJ2-5; 10 nucleotides line up with TRBD2. Germline V gives CDR1 SGHRS, CDR2 YFSETQ. Unmatched junction bases numbered 6, after V lost 2 bases and J lost 2 bases. CDR3 size: 16 residues. The CDR3 loop is CASSFGLADLQETQYF. In DNA form, the CDR3 reads TGCGCCAGCAGCTTCGGACTAGCGGACCTTCAAGAGACCCAGTACTTC.

The V call is TRBV7-3, the J call TRBJ2-1; 7 bases are a match to TRBD1. The CDR3 extends over 14 amino acids. Germline values: CDR1 SGHTA, CDR2 FQGTGA. V dropped 4 bases and J dropped 5; count of bases not matched to a gene: 5. CDR3 coding DNA: TGTGCCAGCAGCTCCGGGACAGCTAACAATGAGCAGTTCTTC. As protein: CASSSGTANNEQFF.

This clone occurred many times. The J gene is TRBJ2-5, the V gene TRBV29-1; 11 bases line up with TRBD1. The CDR3 has 15 residues. The J segment lost 5 bases and the V segment lost 2 bases, leaving 7 bases of the junction unmatched. Germline loops: CDR1 SQVTM, CDR2 ANQGSEA. CDR3 protein: CSVESDRGRSETQYF. The CDR3 DNA reads TGCAGCGTTGAATCGGACAGGGGGCGCTCGGAGACCCAGTACTTC.

This clone was observed once. V gene TRBV27 combines with J gene TRBJ2-7, with TRBD1 as a possible D gene (6 bases). The CDR3 sequence is 13 residues long. Trimming shortened V by 2 bases and J by 5 bases, and 10 bases separated the two germline ends. The germline V gene encodes CDR1 MNHEY and CDR2 SMNVEV (reference sequence). This CDR3 reads CASSLQGWDEQYF. CDR3 bases: TGTGCCAGCAGTTTACAGGGGTGGGACGAGCAGTACTTC.

The CDR3 DNA is TGTGCCAGCAGCTTTAAGGGAACTGAAGCTTTCTTT. This gives the protein CASSFKGTEAFF. The chain employs TRBV7-9 and TRBJ1-1; no reliable D call. This CDR3 has 12 residues. The V and J ends lost 3 bases and 5 bases respectively, with 7 bases between them. Germline CDR1 and CDR2: SEHNR and FQNEAQ (reference sequence). The full variable domain, rest sourced from reference TRBV7-9 and TRBJ1-1, is DTGVSQNPRHKITKRGQNVTFRCDPISEHNRLYWYRQTLGQGPEFLTYFQNEAQLEKSRLLSDRFSAERPKGSFSTLEIQRTEQGDSAMYLCASSFKGTEAFFGQGTRLTVV.

The rearrangement uses TRBV24-1 and TRBJ2-1; no reliable D call. Germline V gives CDR1 KGHDR, CDR2 SFDVKD. V was shortened by 3 bases and J by 7 bases, with 9 bases between the two germline ends. The CDR3 consists of 13 residues. The CDR3 DNA reads as TGTGCCACCAGTGATAACGGACGGAATGAGCAGTTCTTC. It is translated as CATSDNGRNEQFF.

The chain has TRBV27 and TRBJ1-2; maybe TRBD1 (5 bases). Trimming left V 8 bases short and J 5 bases short, with 15 bases between. Germline assignment: CDR1 MNHEY and CDR2 SMNVEV (reference sequence). The CDR3 totals 13 residues. CDR3 sequence: CASRGDLTYGYTF. CDR3 DNA sequence: TGTGCCAGCCGCGGGGACCTTACTTATGGCTACACCTTC.

The count of this clone is one. The chain links TRBV12-3 or TRBV12-4 to TRBJ1-2; D ambiguous. V dropped 7 bases and J dropped 1 base, with 10 bases sitting between them. This CDR3 has 13 residues. This chain's CDR3 is CASTIRNNYGYTF. The DNA for the CDR3 is TGTGCCAGCACTATCAGGAATAACTATGGCTACACCTTC.